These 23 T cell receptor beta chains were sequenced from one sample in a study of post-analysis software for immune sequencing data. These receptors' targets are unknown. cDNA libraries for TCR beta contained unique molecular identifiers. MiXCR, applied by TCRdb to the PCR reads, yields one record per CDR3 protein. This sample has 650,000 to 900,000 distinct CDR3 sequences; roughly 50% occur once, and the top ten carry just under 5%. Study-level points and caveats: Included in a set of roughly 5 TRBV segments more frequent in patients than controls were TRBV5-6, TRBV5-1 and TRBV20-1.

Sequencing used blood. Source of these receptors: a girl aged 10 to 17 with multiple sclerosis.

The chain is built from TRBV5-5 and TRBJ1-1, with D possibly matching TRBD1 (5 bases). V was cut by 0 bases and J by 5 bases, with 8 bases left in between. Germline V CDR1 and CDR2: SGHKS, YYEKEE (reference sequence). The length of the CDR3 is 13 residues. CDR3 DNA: TGTGCCAGCAGCTTGGCGGGGCATACTGAAGCTTTCTTT. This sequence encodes CASSLAGHTEAFF.

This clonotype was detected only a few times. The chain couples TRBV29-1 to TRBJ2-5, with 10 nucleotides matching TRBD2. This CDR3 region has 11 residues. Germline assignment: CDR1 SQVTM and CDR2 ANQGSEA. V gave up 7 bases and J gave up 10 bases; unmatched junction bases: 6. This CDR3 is CSGGTSDRQYF. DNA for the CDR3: TGCAGCGGCGGGACTAGCGATCGCCAGTACTTC.

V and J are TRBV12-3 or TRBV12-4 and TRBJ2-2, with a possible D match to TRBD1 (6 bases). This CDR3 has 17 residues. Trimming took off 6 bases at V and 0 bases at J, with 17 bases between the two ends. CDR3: CASSSGWGQSNTGELFF. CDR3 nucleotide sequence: TGTGCCAGCAGCTCGGGATGGGGGCAGTCGAACACCGGGGAGCTGTTTTTT.

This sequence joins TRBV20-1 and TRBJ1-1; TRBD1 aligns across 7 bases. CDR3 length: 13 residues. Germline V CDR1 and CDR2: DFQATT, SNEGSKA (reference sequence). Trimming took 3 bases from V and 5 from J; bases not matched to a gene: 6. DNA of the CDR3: TGCAGTGCTAGGGTGGCAGGGGGTACTGAAGCTTTCTTT. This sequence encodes CSARVAGGTEAFF.

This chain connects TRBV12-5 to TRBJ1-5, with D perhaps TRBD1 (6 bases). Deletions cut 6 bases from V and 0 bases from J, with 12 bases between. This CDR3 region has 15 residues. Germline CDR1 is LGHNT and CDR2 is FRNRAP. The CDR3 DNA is TGTGCTAGTGGACAGGGCGAATATAGCAATCAGCCCCAGCATTTT. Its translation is CASGQGEYSNQPQHF.

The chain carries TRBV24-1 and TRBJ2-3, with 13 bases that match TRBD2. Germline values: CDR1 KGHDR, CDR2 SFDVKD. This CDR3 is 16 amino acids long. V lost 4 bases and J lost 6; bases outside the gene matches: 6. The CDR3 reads CATSEGTSGTRDTQYF. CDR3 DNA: TGTGCCACCAGTGAAGGGACTAGCGGGACGCGGGATACGCAGTATTTT.

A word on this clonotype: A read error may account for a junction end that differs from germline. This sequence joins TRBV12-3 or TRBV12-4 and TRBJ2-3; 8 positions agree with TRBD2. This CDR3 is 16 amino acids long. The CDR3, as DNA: TGTGCCAGCAGTCTTCGAGCGGGAGAGGGCGCAGATACGCAATATTTT. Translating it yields CASSLRAGEGADTQYF.

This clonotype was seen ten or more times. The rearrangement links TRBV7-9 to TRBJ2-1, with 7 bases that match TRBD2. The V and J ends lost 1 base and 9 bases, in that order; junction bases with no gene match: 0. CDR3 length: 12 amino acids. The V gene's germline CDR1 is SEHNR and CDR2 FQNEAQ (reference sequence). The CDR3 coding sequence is TGTGCCAGCAGCTTAGGCGGGGGTGAGCAGTTCTTC. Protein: CASSLGGGEQFF.

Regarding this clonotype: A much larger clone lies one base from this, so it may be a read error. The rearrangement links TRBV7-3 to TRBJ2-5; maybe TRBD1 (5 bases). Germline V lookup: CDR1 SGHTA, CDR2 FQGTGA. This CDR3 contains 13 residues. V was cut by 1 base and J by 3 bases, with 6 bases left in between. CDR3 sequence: CASSLSREETQYF. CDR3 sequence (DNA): TGTGCCAGCAGCTTAAGCAGGGAAGAGACCCAGTACTTC.

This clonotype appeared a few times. The CDR3: CASSLGTTSQETQYF. The CDR3 DNA sequence: TGTGCCAGCAGTTTGGGGACTACGTCTCAAGAGACCCAGTACTTC. This chain joins TRBV12-3 or TRBV12-4 and TRBJ2-5; 7 bases agree with TRBD2. The CDR3 is 15 amino acids. J lost 2 bases, V lost 3 bases, and 6 bases had no gene match.

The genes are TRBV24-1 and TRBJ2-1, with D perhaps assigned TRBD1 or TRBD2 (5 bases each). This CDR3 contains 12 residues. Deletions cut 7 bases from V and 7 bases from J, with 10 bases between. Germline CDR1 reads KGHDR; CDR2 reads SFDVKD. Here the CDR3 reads CATRGDGNEQFF. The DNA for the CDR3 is TGTGCCACCAGGGGGGACGGTAATGAGCAGTTCTTC.

The chain's CDR3 is CASSQDPTGRWYQETQYF. In DNA form, the CDR3 reads TGTGCCAGCAGCCAAGACCCAACTGGCAGGTGGTACCAAGAGACCCAGTACTTC. This chain connects TRBV3-1 to TRBJ2-5; D is ambiguous. The CDR3 extends over 18 amino acids. Germline V gene sequence: CDR1 LGHDT, CDR2 YNNKEL (reference sequence). V was clipped by 0 bases and J by 0 bases, with 17 bases between them.

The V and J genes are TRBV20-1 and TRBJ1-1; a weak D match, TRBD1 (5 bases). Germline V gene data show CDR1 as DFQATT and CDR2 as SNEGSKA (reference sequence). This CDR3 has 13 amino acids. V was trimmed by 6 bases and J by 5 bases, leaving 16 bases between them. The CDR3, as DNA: TGCAGTGCGCCAATGGGCCGGGGGACTGAAGCTTTCTTT. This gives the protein CSAPMGRGTEAFF.

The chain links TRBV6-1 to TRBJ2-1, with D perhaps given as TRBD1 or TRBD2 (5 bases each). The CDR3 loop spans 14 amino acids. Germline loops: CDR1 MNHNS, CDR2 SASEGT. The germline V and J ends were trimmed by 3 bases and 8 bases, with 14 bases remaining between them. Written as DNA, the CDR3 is TGTGCCAGCAGTGACCGGGGCCTCGACGATGAGCAGTTCTTC. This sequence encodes CASSDRGLDDEQFF.

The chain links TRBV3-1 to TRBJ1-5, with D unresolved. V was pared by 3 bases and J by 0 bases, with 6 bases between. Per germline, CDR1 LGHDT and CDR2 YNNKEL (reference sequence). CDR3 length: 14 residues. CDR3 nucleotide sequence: TGTGCCAGCAGCCACGCTGTTAGCAATCAGCCCCAGCATTTT. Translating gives CASSHAVSNQPQHF. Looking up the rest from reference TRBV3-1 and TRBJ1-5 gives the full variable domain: DTAVSQTPKYLVTQMGNDKSIKCEQNLGHDTMYWYKQDSKKFLKIMFSYNNKELIINETVPNRFSPKSPDKAHLNLHINSLELGDSAVYFCASSHAVSNQPQHFGDGTRLSIL.

CDR3 DNA sequence: TGTGCCAGCAGTCTCTCGACGAACAGCCCCAACTACGAGCAGTACTTC. It codes for CASSLSTNSPNYEQYF. The chain recombines TRBV28 with TRBJ2-7; D not certain. V lost 5 bases and J 3 bases, leaving 20 bases between the germline ends. The CDR3 extends over 16 amino acids. The germline V gene has CDR1 MDHEN and CDR2 SYDVKM.

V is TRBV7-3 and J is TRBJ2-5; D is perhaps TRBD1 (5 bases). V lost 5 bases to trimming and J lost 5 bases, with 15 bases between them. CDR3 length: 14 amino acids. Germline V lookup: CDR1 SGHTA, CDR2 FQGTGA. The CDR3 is CASSPSGFGETQYF. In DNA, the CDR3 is TGTGCCAGCAGCCCCTCAGGGTTCGGGGAGACCCAGTACTTC. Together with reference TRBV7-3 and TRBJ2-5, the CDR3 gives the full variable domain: GAGVSQTPSNKVTEKGKYVELRCDPISGHTALYWYRQSLGQGPEFLIYFQGTGAADDSGLPNDRFFAVRPEGSVSTLKIQRTERGDSAVYLCASSPSGFGETQYFGPGTRLLVL.

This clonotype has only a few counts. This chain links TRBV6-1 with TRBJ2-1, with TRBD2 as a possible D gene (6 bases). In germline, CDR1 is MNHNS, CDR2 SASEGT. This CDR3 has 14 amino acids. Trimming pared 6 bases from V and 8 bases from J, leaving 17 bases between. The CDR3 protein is CASSVSRGRDEQFF. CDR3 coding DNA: TGTGCCAGCAGCGTTTCGCGGGGTCGGGATGAGCAGTTCTTC.

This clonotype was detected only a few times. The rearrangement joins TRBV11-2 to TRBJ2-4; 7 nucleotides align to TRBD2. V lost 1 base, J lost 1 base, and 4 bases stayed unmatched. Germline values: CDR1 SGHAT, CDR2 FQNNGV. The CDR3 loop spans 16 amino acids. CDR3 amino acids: CASSLARRGAKNIQYF. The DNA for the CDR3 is TGTGCCAGCAGCTTAGCCCGGCGGGGGGCCAAAAACATTCAGTACTTC.

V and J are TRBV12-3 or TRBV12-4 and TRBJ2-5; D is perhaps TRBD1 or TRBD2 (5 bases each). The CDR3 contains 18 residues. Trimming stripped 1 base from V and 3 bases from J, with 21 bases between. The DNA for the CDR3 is TGTGCCAGCAGTTTAGGTCAACCCCAACAGGAGGTTGAAGAGACCCAGTACTTC. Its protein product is CASSLGQPQQEVEETQYF.

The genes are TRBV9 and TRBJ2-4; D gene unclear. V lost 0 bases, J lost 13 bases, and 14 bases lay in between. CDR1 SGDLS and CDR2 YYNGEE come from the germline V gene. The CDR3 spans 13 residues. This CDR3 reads CASSVADGALQYF. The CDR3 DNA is TGTGCCAGCAGCGTAGCTGATGGAGCGCTGCAGTACTTC.

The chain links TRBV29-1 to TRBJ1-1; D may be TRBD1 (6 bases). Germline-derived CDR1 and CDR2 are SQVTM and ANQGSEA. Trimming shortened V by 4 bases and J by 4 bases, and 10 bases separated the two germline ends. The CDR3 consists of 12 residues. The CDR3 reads CSVGWGLTEAFF. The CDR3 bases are TGCAGCGTTGGGTGGGGGCTCACTGAAGCTTTCTTT.

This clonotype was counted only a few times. The CDR3 loop reads CASSLDWGLEETQYF. The CDR3 nucleotides read TGTGCCAGCAGCTTAGATTGGGGATTGGAAGAGACCCAGTACTTC. The V and J genes are TRBV11-2 and TRBJ2-5; unclear D gene. Germline CDR1 and CDR2: SGHAT and FQNNGV. V was cut by 0 bases and J by 3 bases, with 11 bases left in between. CDR3 size: 15 residues. The full variable domain, in which reference TRBV11-2 and TRBJ2-5 provide the parts outside the CDR3, is EAGVAQSPRYKIIEKRQSVAFWCNPISGHATLYWYQQILGQGPKLLIQFQNNGVVDDSQLPKDRFSAERLKGVDSTLKIQPAKLEDSAVYLCASSLDWGLEETQYFGPGTRLLVL.